This T cell receptor beta chain is from a study of PD-1 blockade in classical Hodgkin lymphoma. A word on this clone: Its antigen is unidentified.

Relapses following autologous stem cell transplantation were seen in all patients, with brentuximab vedotin exposure varying. Profiled with immunoSEQ multiplex PCR; TCRdb holds only in-frame clones, not every one. The data show over 6,000 clones, about 88% seen once. General study findings and limits: In CD4+ cells, TCR diversity went up significantly by C4D1, but in CD8+ cells it did not. Diversity similar to that of newly diagnosed patients was seen at baseline in complete responders. Healthy donors were reported to have higher baseline TCR diversity than newly diagnosed patients. Repertoire differences have undefined causes, possibly disease activity or prior therapy.

Here the sequenced sample was peripheral blood mononuclear cells (PBMCs), taken at baseline. This clonotype originated in a human donor with classical Hodgkin lymphoma.

Here the CDR3 reads CASSIALGGVWQPQHF. CDR3 sequence (DNA): TGTGCCAGTAGTATAGCCCTCGGGGGGGTGTGGCAGCCCCAGCATTTT. This chain connects TRBV19 to TRBJ1-5, with D tentatively TRBD1 (5 bases). V was shortened by 1 base and J by 7 bases, with 17 bases between the two germline ends. CDR3 length: 16 residues. Germline V CDR1 and CDR2: LNHDA, SQIVND (reference sequence).